This entry describes one TCR beta chain. This specimen comes from a study of blood T cell repertoires in COVID-19. Looking at the study overall: Sources were T cells, B-cell-depleted T cells, or PBMCs; the material itself was cDNA or gDNA.

Original analysis: Nucleated cell counts were estimated from reference gene primer amplification. The repertoire was sequenced with immunoSEQ multiplex PCR; TCRdb's copy has only in-frame clones and lacks some. For V, J and clone size, that table is used; D and trimming come from the DNA. The sample lists about 74,000 clones; approximately 91% were seen once. Germline CDR1 and CDR2: SGHRS and YFSETQ. Trimming took 5 bases from V and 2 from J; bases not matched to a gene: 8. CDR3 length: 15 amino acids. Sequenced input: peripheral blood. The genes are TRBV5-1 and TRBJ2-7, with 9 positions matching TRBD1. The receptor was isolated from a man aged 65 to 85 with active or convalescent COVID-19. Written as DNA, the CDR3 is TGCGCCAGCAGTCTTAACAGGGGGCCCACCTACGAGCAGTACTTC. It codes for CASSLNRGPTYEQYF.